This T cell receptor beta chain was captured by sequencing in a study of cytotoxic CD8 clonotypes in ibrutinib-treated CLL. Across the study: Mean yields were roughly 250,000 productive templates and around 98,000 productive rearrangements per sample.

Findings and caveats of the study: Clonality measured at baseline exceeded age-matched healthy donors, tracking circulating CD8+ T-cell counts.

Libraries were prepared by immunoSEQ multiplex PCR; TCRdb keeps only in-frame clonotypes and omits some of them. Among hundreds of thousands of clones listed, 70% were seen once. V was trimmed by 7 bases and J by 1 base, leaving 9 bases between them. CDR3 length: 13 residues. The germline V gene encodes CDR1 MNHNY and CDR2 SVGAGI (reference sequence). With regard to this clone: Antigen: not known.

The J gene is TRBJ2-3, the V gene TRBV6-6; D ambiguous. The input for sequencing was PBMCs, taken after 24 months of ibrutinib treatment. This sequence was found in a human donor with chronic lymphocytic leukemia. The CDR3 nucleotides are TGTGCCAGCAATACCCCTGGCACAGATACGCAGTATTTT. This translates into CASNTPGTDTQYF.